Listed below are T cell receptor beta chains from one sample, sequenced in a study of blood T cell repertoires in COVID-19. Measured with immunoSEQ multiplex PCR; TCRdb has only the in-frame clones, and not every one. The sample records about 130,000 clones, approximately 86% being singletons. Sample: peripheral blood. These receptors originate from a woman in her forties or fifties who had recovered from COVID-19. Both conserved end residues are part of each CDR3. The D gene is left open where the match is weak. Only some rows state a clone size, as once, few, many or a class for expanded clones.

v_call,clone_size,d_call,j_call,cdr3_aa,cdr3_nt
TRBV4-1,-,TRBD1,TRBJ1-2,CASSRDSEANYGYTF,TGCGCCAGCAGCCGGGACAGCGAAGCTAACTATGGCTACACCTTC
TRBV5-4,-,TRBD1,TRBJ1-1,CASSMGQGMNTEAFF,TGTGCCAGCAGTATGGGACAGGGGATGAACACTGAAGCTTTCTTT
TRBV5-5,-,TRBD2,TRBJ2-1,CASSPGVSGAYNEQFF,TGTGCCAGCAGTCCGGGGGTCAGCGGGGCGTACAATGAGCAGTTCTTC
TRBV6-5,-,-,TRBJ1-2,CASSYSRQIANYGYTF,TGTGCCAGCAGTTACTCGAGACAGATAGCTAACTATGGCTACACCTTC
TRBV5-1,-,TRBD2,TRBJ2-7,CASSLASGGPLGYEQYF,TGCGCCAGCAGCTTGGCCAGCGGGGGGCCCCTTGGGTACGAGCAGTACTTC
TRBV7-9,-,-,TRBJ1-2,CASTSNPGQTPPVVFGGYTF,TGTGCCAGCACCTCTAATCCAGGACAGACTCCACCGGTCGTGTTCGGTGGCTACACCTTC
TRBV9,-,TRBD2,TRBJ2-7,CASSVAPTGTSVEQYF,TGTGCCAGCAGCGTAGCCCCCACCGGGACTAGCGTTGAGCAGTACTTC
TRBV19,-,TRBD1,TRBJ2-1,CASSDRGSSYNEQFF,TGTGCCAGTAGTGACAGGGGATCCTCCTACAATGAGCAGTTCTTC
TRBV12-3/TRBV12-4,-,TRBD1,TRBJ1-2,CASSRRQGMGYTF,TGTGCCAGCAGTCGCCGACAGGGAATGGGCTACACCTTC
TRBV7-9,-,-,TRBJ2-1,CASHRHLSYNEQFF,TGTGCCAGTCACCGACACCTCTCCTACAATGAGCAGTTCTTC
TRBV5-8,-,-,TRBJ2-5,CASSLGQYQETQYF,TGTGCCAGCAGCTTGGGCCAGTACCAAGAGACCCAGTACTTC
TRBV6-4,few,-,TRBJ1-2,CASSDSSDRPLMSYTF,TGTGCCAGCAGTGACTCCAGCGACAGGCCCCTTATGAGTTACACCTTC
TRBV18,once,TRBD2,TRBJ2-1,CASSQRGGPSSYNEQFF,TGTGCCAGCTCCCAACGCGGGGGGCCCAGCTCCTACAATGAGCAGTTCTTC